This T cell receptor (beta chain) came from a study of blood T cell repertoires in COVID-19. On the study more broadly: Samples came from the United States, Italy and Spain, spanning acute and convalescent COVID-19. From T cells, B-cell-depleted T cells, or PBMCs came the material, which was cDNA or gDNA.

This table comes from immunoSEQ multiplex PCR, and its TCRdb copy is limited to in-frame clones, with some not included. The table has about 180,000 clones, 85% to 90% seen once. Patients of the Seattle cohort, enrolled during active infection, were followed longitudinally. CDR1 is LNHNV, CDR2 YYDKDF, per germline (reference sequence). The CDR3 extends over 15 amino acids. Between the trimmed V and J ends, which lost 0 bases and 4 bases, there was a span of 12 bases. The material sequenced was peripheral blood. V and J are TRBV15 and TRBJ1-2; D unresolved. The TCR comes from a person between 70 and 80 years old with COVID-19, enrolled during active disease. The CDR3 DNA sequence: TGTGCCACCAGCAGAGATAAAGGGAGCAGCTATGGCTACACCTTC. Translated: CATSRDKGSSYGYTF.